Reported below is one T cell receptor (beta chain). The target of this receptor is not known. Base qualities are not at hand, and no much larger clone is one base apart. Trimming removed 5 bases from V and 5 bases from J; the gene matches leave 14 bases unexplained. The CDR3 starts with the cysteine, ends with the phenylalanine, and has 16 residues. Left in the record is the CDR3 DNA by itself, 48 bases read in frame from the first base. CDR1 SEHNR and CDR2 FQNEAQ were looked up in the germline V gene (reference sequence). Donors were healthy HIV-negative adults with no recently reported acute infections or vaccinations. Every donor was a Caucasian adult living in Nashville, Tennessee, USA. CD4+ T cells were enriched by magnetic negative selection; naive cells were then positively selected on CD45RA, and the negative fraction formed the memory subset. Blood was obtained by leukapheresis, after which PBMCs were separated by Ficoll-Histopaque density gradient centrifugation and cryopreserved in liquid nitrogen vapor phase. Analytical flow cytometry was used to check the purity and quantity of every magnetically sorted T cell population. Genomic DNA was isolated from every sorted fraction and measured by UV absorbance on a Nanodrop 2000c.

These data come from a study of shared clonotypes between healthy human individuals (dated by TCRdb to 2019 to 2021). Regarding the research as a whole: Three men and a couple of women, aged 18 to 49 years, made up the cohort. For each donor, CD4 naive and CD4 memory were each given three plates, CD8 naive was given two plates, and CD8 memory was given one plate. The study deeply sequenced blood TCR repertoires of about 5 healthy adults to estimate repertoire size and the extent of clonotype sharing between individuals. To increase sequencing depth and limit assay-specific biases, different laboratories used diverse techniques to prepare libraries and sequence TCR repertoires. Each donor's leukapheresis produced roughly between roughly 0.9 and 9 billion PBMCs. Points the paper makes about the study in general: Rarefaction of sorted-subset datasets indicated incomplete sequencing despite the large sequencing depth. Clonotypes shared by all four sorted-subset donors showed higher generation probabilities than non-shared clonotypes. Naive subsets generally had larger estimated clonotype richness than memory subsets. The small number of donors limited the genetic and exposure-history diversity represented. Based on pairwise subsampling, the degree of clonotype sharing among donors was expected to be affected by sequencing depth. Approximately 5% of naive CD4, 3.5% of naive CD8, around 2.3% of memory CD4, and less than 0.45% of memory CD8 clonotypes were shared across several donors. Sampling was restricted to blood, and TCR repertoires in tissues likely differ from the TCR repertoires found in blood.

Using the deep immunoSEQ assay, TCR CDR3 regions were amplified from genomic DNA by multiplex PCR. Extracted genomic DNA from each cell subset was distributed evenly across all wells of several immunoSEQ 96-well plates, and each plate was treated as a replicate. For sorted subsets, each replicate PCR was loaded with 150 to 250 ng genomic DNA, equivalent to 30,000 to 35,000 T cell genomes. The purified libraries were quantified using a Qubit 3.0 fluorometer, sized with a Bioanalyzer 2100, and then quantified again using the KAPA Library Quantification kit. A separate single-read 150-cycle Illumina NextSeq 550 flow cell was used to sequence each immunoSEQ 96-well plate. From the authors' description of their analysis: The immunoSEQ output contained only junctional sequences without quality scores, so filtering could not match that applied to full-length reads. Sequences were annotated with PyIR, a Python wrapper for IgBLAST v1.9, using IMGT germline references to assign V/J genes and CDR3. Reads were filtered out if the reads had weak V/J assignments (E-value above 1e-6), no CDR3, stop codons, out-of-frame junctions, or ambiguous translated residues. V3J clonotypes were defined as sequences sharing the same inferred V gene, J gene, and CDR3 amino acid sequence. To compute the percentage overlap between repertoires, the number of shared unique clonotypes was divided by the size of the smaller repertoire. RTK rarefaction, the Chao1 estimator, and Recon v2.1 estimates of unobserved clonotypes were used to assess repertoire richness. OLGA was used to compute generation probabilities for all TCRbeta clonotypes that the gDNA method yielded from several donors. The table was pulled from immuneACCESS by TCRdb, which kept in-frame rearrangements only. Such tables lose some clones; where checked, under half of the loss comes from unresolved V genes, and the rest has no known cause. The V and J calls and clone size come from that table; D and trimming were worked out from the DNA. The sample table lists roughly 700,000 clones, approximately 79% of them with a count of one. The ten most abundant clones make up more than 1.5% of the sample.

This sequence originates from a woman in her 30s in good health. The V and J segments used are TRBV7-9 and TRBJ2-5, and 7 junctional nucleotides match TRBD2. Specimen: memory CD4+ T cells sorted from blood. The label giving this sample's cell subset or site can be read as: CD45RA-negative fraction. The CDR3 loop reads CASSPLAVGPGETQYF. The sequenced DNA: TGTGCCAGCAGCCCCCTAGCGGTAGGGCCCGGGGAGACCCAGTACTTC.